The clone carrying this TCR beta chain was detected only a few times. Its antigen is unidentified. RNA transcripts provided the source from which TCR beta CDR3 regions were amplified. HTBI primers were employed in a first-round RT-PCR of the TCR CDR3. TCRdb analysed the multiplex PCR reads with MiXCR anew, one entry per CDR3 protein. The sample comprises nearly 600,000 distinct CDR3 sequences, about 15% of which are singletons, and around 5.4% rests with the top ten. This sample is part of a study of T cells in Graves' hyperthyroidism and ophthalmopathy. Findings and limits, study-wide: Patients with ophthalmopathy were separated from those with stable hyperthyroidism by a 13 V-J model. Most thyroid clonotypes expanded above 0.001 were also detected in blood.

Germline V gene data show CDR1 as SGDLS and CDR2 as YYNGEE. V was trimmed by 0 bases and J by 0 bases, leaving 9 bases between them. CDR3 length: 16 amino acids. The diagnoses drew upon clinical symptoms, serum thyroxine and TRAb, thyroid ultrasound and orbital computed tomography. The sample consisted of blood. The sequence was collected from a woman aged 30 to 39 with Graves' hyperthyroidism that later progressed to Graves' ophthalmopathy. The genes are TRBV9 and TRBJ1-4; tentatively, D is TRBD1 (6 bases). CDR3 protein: CASSVEGGATNEKLFF. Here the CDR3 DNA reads TGTGCCAGCAGCGTAGAGGGGGGCGCAACTAATGAAAAACTGTTTTTT.